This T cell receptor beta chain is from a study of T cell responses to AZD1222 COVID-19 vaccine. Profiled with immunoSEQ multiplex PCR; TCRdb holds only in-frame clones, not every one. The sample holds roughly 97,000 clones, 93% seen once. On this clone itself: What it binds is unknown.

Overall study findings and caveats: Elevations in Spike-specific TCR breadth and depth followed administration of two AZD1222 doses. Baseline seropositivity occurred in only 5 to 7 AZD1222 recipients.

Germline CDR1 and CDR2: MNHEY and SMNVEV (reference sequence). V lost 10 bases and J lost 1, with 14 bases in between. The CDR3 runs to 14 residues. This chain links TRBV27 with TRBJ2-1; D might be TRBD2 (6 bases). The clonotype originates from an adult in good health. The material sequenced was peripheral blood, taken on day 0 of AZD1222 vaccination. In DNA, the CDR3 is TGTGCCAATCCCGGAGGGTGGTCCTACAATGAGCAGTTCTTC. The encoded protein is CANPGGWSYNEQFF.